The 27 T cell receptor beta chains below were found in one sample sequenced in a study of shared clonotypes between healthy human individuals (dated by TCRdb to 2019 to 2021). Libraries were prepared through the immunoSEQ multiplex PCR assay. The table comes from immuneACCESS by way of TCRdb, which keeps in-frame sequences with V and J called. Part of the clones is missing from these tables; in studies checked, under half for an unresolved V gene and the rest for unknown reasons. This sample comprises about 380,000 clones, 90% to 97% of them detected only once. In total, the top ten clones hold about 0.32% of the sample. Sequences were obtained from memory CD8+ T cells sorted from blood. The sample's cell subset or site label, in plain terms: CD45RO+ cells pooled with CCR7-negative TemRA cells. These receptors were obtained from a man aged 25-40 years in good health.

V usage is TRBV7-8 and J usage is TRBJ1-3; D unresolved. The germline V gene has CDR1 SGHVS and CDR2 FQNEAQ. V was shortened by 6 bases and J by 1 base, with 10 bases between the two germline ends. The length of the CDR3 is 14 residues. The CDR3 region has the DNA TGTGCCAGCAGTTCCGGGGTTTCTGGAAACACCATATATTTT. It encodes CASSSGVSGNTIYF.

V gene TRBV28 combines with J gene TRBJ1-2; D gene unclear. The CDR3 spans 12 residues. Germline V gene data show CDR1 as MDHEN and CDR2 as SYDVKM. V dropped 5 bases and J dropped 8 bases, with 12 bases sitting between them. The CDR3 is CASSLGVGGYTF. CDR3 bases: TGTGCCAGCAGTCTCGGGGTAGGAGGCTACACCTTC.

The CDR3 DNA follows: TGCGCCAGCAATAAGAAGGAGAGCACCTACGAGCAGTACTTC. It encodes CASNKKESTYEQYF. This chain uses TRBV10-2 with TRBJ2-7; D uncertain. The V end was cut by 7 bases, the J end by 2 bases, with 15 bases between. Per the germline V gene, CDR1 is WSHSY and CDR2 is SAAADI. The CDR3 totals 14 residues.

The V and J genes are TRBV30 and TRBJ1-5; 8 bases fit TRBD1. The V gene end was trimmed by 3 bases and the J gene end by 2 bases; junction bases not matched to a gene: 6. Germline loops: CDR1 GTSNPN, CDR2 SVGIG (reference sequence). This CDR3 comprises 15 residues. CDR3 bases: TGTGCCTGGAGCGCCGACAGGGGTGGCAATCAGCCCCAGCATTTT. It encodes CAWSADRGGNQPQHF.

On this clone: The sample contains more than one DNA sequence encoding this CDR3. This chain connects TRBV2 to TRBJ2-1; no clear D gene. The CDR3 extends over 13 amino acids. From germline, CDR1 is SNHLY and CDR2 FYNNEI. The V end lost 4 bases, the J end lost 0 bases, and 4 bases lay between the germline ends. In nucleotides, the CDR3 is TGTGCCAGCAGTGGGGACTCCTACAATGAGCAGTTCTTC. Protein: CASSGDSYNEQFF.

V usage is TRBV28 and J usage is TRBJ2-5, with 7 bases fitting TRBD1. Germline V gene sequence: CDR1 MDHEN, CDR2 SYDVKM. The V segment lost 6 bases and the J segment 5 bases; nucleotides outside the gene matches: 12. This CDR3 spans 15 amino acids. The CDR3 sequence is CASRYGTDPRETQYF. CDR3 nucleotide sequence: TGTGCCAGCAGATACGGGACAGACCCGAGGGAGACCCAGTACTTC.

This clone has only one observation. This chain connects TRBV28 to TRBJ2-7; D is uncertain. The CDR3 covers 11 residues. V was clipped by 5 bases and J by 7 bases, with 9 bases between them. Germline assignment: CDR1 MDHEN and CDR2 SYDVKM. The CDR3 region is CASSTEKEQYF. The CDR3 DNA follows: TGTGCCAGCAGTACTGAGAAAGAGCAGTACTTC.

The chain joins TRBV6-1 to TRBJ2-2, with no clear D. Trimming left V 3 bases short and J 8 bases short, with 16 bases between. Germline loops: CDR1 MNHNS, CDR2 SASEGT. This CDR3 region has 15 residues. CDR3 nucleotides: TGTGCCAGCAGTGATTGGACGCCCTATGAGGGGGAGCTGTTTTTT. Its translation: CASSDWTPYEGELFF.

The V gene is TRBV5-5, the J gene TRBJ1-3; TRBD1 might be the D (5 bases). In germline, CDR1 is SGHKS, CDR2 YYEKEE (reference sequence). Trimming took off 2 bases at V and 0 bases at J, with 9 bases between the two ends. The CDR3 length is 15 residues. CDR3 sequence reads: CASSFAGGSGNTIYF. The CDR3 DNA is TGTGCCAGCAGCTTCGCCGGGGGCTCTGGAAACACCATATATTTT. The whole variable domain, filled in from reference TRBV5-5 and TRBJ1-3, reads DAGVTQSPTHLIKTRGQQVTLRCSPISGHKSVSWYQQVLGQGPQFIFQYYEKEERGRGNFPDRFSARQFPNYSSELNVNALLLGDSALYLCASSFAGGSGNTIYFGEGSWLTVV.

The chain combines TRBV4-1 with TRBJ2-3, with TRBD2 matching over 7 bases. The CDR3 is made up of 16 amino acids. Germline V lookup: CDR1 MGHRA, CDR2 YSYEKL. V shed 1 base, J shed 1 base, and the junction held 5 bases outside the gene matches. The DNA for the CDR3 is TGCGCCAGCAGCCAAGGCCGAGCGGGACGCACAGATACGCAGTATTTT. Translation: CASSQGRAGRTDTQYF.

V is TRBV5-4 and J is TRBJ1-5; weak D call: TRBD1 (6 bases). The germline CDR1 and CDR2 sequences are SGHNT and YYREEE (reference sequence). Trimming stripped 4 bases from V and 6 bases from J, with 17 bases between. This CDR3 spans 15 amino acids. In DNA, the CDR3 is TGTGCCAGCAGCCTTTGGACAGCGAGAGGTCAGCCCCAGCATTTT. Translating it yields CASSLWTARGQPQHF.

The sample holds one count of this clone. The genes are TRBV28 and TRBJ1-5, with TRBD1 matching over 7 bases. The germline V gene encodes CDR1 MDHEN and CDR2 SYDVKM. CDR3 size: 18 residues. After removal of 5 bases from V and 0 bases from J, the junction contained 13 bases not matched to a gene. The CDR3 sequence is CASSMAGGPPYSNQPQHF. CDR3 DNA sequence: TGTGCCAGCAGTATGGCAGGGGGACCCCCCTATAGCAATCAGCCCCAGCATTTT.

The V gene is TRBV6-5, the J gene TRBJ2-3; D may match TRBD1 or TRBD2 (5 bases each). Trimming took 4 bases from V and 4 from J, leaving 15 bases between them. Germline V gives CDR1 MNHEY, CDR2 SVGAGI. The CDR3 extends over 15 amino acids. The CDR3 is CASSWGPGRADTQYF. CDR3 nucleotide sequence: TGTGCCAGCAGTTGGGGACCGGGGCGAGCAGATACGCAGTATTTT.

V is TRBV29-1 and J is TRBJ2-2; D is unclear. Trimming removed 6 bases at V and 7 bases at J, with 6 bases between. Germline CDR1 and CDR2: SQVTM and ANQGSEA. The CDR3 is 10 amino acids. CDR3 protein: CSVLVGELFF. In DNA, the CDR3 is TGCAGCGTATTAGTCGGGGAGCTGTTTTTT.

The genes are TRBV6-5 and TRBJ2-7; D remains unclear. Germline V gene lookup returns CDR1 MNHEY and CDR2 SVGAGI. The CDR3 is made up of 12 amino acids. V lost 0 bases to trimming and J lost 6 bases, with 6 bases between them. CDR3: CASSYSGLEQYF. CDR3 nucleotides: TGTGCCAGCAGTTACTCAGGCCTCGAGCAGTACTTC.

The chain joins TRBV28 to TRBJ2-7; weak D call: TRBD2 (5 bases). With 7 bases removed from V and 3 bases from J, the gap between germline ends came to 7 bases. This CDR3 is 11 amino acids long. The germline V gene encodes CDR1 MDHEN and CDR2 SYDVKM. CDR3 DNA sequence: TGTGCCAGCACGGGGTTCTACGAGCAGTACTTC. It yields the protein CASTGFYEQYF.

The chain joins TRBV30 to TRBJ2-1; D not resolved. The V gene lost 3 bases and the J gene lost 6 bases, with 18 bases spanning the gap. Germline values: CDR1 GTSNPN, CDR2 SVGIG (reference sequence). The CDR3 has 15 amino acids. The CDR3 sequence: CAWRRELYWSNEQFF. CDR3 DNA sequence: TGTGCCTGGAGGAGAGAGCTTTACTGGAGCAATGAGCAGTTCTTC.

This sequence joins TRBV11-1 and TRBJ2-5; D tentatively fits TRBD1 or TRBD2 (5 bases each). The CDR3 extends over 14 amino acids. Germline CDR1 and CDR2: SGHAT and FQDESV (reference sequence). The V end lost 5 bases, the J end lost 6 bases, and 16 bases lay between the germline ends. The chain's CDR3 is CASSPQSRGQTQYF. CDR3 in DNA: TGTGCCAGCAGCCCCCAGTCGAGGGGACAGACCCAGTACTTC. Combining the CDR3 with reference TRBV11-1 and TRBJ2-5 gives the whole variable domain EAEVAQSPRYKITEKSQAVAFWCDPISGHATLYWYRQILGQGPELLVQFQDESVVDDSQLPKDRFSAERLKGVDSTLKIQPAELGDSAMYLCASSPQSRGQTQYFGPGTRLLVL.

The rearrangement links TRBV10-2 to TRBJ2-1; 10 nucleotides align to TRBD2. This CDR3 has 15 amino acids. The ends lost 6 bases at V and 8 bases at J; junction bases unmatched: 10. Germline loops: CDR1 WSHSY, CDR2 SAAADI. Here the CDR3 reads CASRISSGSIDEQFF. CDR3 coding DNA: TGCGCCAGCAGAATCTCTAGCGGGAGTATAGATGAGCAGTTCTTC.

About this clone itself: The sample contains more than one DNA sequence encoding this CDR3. CDR3 protein: CASSLAGDTQYF. The CDR3, as DNA: TGTGCCAGCAGCCTAGCGGGAGATACGCAGTATTTT. V is TRBV6-5 and J is TRBJ2-3, with TRBD2 matching over 8 bases. Trimming removed 6 bases from V and 5 bases from J; junction bases left unmatched: 1. Germline V gene data show CDR1 as MNHEY and CDR2 as SVGAGI. CDR3 length: 12 amino acids.

CDR3 sequence reads: CASSLWSGSTDTQYF. DNA of the CDR3: TGCGCCAGCAGCTTGTGGAGCGGATCCACAGATACGCAGTATTTT. The J gene is TRBJ2-3, the V gene TRBV5-1; a weak D match, TRBD2 (5 bases). CDR3 length equals 15 residues. Between the trimmed V and J ends, which lost 1 base and 2 bases, there was a span of 11 bases. The germline CDR1 and CDR2 sequences are SGHRS and YFSETQ.

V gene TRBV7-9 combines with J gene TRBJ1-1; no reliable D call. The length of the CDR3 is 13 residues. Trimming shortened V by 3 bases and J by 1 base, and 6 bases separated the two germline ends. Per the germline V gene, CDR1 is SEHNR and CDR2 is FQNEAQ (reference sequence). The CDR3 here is CASSFTANTEAFF. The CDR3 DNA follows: TGTGCCAGCAGCTTTACAGCGAACACTGAAGCTTTCTTT.

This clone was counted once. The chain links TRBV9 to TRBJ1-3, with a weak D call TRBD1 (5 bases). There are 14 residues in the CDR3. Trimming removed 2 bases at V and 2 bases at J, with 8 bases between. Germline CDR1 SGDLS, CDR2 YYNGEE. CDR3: CASSVREAGNTIYF. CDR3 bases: TGTGCCAGCAGCGTCAGGGAGGCTGGAAACACCATATATTTT.

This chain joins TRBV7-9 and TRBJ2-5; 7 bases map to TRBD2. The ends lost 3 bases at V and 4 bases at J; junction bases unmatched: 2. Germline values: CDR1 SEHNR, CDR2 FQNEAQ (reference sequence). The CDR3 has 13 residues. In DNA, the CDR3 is TGTGCCAGCAGCTTGCGGGGGTTAGAGACCCAGTACTTC. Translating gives CASSLRGLETQYF.

The CDR3 DNA follows: TGTGCCAGCAGCGTAAAGGTCCTAGCGGGAGGCGTGCATGAGCAGTTCTTC. This encodes CASSVKVLAGGVHEQFF. The V and J genes are TRBV11-2 and TRBJ2-1, with 11 bases that match TRBD2. The J segment lost 8 bases and the V segment lost 5 bases, leaving 14 bases of the junction unmatched. Germline V gives CDR1 SGHAT, CDR2 FQNNGV. The CDR3 is made up of 17 amino acids.

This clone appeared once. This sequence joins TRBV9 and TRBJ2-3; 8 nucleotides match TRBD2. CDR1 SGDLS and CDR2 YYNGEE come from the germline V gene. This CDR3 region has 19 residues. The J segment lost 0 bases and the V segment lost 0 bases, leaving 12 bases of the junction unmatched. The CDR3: CASSVGGRTSGPSTDTQYF. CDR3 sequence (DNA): TGTGCCAGCAGCGTAGGGGGGAGAACTAGCGGCCCTAGCACAGATACGCAGTATTTT.

For the CDR3, the DNA is TGCGCCAGCAGCCCCACTATAAGCGGGATAAGCACAGATACGCAGTATTTT. Translating gives CASSPTISGISTDTQYF. The V call is TRBV5-1, the J call TRBJ2-3, with 7 bases identical to TRBD2. The CDR3 is 17 residues long. Germline V CDR1 and CDR2: SGHRS, YFSETQ. J was trimmed by 0 bases and V by 4 bases; bases with no gene match: 11.